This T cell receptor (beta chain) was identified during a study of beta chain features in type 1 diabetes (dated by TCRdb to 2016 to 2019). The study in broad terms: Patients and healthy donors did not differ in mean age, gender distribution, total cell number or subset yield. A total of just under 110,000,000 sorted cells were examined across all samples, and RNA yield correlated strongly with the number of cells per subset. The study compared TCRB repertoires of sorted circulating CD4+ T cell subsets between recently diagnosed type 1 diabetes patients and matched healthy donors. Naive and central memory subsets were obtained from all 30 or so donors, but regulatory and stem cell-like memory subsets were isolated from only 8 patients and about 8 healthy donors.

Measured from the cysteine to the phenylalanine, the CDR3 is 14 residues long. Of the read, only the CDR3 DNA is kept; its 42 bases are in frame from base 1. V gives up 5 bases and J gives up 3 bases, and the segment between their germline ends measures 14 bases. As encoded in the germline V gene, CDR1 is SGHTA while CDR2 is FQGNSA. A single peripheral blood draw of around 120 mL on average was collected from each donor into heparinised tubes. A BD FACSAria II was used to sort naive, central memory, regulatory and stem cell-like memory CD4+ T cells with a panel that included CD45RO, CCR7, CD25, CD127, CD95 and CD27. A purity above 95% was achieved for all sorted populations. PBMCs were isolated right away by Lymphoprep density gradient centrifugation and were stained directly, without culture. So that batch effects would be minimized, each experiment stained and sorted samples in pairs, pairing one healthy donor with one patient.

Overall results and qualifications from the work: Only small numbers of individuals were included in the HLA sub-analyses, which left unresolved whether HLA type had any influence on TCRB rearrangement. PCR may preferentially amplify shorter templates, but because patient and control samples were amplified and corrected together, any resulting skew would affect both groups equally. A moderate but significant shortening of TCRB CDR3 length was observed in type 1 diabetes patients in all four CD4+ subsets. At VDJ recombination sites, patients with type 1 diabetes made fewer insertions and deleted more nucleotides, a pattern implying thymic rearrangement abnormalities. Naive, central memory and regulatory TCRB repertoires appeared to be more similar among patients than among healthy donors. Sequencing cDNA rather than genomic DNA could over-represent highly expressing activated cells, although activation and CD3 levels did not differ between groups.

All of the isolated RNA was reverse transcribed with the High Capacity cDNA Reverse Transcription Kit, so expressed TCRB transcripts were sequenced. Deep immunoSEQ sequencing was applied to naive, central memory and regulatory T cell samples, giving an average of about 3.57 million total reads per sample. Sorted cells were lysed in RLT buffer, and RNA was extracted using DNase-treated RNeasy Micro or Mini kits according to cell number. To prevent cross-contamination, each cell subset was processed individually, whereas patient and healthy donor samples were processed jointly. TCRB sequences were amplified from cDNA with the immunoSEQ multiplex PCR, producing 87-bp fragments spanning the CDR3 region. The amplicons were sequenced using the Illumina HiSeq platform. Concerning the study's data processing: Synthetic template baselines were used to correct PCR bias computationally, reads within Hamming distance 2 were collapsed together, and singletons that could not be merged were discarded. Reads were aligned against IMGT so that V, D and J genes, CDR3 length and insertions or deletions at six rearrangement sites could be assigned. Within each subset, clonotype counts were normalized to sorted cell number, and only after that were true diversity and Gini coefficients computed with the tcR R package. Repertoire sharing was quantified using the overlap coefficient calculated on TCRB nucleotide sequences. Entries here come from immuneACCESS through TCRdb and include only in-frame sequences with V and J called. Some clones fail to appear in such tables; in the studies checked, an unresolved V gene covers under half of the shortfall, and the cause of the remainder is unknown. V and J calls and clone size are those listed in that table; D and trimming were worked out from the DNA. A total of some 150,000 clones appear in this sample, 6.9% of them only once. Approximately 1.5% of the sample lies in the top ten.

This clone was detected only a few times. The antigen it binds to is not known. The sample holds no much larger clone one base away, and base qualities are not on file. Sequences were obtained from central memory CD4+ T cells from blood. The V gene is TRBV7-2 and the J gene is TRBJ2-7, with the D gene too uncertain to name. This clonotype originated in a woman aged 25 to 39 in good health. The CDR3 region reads CASSPGWANYEQYF. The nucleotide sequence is TGTGCCAGCAGCCCTGGCTGGGCGAACTACGAGCAGTACTTC.